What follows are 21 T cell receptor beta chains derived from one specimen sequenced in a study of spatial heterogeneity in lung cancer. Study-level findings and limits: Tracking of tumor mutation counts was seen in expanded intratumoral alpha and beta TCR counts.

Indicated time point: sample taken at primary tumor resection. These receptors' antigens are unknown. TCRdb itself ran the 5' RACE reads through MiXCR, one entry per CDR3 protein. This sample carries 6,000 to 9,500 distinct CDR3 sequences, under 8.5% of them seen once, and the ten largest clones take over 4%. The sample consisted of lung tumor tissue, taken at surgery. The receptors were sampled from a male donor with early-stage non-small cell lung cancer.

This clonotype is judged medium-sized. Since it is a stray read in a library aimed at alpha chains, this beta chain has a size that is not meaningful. CDR3 residues: CASSPSGRAQETQYF. The CDR3 DNA reads TGTGCCAGCAGCCCTAGCGGGAGGGCCCAAGAGACCCAGTACTTC. The chain recombines TRBV7-9 with TRBJ2-5, with 12 bases that match TRBD2. Germline assignment: CDR1 SEHNR and CDR2 FQNEAQ (reference sequence). The CDR3 spans 15 residues. Trimming removed 5 bases from V and 1 base from J; junction bases left unmatched: 2.

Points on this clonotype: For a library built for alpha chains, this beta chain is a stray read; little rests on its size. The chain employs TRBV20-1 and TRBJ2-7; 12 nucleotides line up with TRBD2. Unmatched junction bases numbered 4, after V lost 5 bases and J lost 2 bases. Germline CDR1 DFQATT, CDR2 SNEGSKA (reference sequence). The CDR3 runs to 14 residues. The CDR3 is CSALTSGSTYEQYF. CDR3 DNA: TGCAGTGCTTTGACTAGCGGGAGTACCTACGAGCAGTACTTC.

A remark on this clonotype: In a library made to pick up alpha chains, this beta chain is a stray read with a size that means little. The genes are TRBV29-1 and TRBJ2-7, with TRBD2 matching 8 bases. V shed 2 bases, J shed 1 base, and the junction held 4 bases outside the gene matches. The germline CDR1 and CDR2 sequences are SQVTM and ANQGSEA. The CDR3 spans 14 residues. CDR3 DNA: TGCAGCGTTGAATTAGCGGGATGGTCCTACGAGCAGTACTTC. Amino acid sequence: CSVELAGWSYEQYF.

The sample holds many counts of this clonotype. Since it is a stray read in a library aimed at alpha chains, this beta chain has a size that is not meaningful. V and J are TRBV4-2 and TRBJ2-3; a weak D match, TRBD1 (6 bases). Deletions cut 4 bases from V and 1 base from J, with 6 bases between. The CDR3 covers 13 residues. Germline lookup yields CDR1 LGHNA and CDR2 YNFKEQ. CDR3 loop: CASSRTGTDTQYF. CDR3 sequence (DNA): TGTGCCAGCAGCCGGACAGGCACAGATACGCAGTATTTT.

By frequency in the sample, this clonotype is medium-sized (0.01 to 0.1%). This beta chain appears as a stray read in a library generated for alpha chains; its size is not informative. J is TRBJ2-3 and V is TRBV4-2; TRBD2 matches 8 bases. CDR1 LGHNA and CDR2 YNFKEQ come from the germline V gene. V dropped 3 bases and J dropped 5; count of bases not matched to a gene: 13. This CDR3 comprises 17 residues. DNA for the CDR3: TGTGCCAGCAGCCACGTCCGGGGAGGGGCGGGAGGAGATACGCAGTATTTT. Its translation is CASSHVRGGAGGDTQYF.

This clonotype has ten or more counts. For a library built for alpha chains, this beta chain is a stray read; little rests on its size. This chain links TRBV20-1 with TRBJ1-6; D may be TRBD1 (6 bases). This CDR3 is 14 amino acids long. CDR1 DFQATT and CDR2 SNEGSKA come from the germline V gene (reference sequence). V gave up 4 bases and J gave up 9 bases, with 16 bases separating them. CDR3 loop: CSAIFPGAGSPLHF. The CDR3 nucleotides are TGCAGTGCTATTTTCCCAGGGGCAGGTTCACCCCTCCACTTT.

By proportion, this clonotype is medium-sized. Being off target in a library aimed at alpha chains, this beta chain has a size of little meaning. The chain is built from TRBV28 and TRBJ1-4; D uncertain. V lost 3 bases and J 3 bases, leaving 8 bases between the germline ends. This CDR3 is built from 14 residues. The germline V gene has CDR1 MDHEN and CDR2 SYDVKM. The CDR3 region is CASSFGSANEKLFF. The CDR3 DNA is TGTGCCAGCAGTTTCGGCAGTGCTAATGAAAAACTGTTTTTT.

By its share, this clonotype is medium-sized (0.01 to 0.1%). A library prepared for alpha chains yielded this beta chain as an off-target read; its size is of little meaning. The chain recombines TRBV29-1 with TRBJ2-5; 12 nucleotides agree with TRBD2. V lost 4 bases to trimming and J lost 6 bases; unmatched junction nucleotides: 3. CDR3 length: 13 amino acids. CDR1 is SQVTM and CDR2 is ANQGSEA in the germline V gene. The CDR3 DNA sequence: TGCAGCGTTGTGACTAGCGGGAGTCAGACCCAGTACTTC. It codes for CSVVTSGSQTQYF.

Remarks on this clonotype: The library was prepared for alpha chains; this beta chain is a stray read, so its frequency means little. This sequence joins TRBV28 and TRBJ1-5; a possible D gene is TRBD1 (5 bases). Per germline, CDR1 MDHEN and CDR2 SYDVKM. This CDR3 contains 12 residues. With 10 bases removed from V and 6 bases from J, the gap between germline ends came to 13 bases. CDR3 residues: CANTTGGQPQHF. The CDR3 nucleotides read TGTGCCAACACCACGGGGGGTCAGCCCCAGCATTTT.

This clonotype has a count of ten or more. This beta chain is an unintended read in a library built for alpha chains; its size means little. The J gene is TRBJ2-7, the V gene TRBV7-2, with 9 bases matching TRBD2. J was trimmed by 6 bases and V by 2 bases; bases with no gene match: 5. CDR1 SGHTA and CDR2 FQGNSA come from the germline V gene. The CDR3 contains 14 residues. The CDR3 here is CASSLKGGRAEQYF. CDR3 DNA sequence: TGTGCCAGCAGCTTAAAGGGCGGGAGGGCCGAGCAGTACTTC.

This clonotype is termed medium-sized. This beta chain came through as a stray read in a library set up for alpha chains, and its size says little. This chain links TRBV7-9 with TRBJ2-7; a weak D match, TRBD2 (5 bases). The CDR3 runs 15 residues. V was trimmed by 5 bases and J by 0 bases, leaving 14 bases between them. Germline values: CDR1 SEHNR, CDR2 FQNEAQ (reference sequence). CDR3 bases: TGTGCCAGCAGCCCACGGACTGGCTCCTCCTACGAGCAGTACTTC. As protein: CASSPRTGSSYEQYF.

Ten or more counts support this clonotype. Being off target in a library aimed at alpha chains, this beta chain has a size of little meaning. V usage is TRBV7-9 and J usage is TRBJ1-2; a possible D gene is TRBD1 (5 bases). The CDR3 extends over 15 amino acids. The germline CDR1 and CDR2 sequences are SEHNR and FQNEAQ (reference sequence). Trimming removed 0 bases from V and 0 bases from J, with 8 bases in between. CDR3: CASSLAWGANYGYTF. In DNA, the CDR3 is TGTGCCAGCAGCTTAGCTTGGGGGGCTAACTATGGCTACACCTTC.

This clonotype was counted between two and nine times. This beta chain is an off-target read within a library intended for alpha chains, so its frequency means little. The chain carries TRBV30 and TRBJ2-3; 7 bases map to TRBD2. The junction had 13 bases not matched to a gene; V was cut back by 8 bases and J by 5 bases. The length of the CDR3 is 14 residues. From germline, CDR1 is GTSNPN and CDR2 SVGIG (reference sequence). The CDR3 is CAQRTSDRGDTQYF. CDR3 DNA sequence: TGTGCCCAACGAACTAGCGACCGGGGAGATACGCAGTATTTT.

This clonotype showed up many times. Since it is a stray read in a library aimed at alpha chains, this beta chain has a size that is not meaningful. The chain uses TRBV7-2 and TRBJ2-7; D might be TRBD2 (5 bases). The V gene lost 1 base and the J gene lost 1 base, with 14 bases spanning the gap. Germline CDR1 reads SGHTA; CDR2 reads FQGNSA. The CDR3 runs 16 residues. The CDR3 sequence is CASSLDPGRGSYEQYF. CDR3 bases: TGTGCCAGCAGCTTAGACCCGGGAAGAGGTTCCTACGAGCAGTACTTC.

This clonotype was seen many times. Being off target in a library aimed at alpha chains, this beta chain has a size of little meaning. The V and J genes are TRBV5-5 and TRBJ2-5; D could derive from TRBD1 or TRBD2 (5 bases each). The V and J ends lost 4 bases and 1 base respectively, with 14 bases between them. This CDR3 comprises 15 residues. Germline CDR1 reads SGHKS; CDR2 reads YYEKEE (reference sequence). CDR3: CASSRDVSAQETQYF. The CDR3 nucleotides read TGTGCCAGCAGCAGGGACGTTTCAGCCCAAGAGACCCAGTACTTC. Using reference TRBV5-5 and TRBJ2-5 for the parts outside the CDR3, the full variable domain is DAGVTQSPTHLIKTRGQQVTLRCSPISGHKSVSWYQQVLGQGPQFIFQYYEKEERGRGNFPDRFSARQFPNYSSELNVNALLLGDSALYLCASSRDVSAQETQYFGPGTRLLVL.

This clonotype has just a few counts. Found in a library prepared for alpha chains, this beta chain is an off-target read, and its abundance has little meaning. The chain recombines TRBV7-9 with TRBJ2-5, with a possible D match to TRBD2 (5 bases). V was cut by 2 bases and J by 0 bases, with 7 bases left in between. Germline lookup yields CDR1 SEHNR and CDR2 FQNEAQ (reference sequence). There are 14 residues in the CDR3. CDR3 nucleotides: TGTGCCAGCAGCTTACTGACTAACCAAGAGACCCAGTACTTC. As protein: CASSLLTNQETQYF.

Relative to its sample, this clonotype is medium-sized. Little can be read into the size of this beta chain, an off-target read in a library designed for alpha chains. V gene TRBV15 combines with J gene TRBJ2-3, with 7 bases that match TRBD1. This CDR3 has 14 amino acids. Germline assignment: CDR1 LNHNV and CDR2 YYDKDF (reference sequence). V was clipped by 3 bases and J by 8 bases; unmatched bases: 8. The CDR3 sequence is CATSRAKGAFTQYF. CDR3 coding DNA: TGTGCCACCAGCAGGGCGAAGGGGGCCTTTACGCAGTATTTT.

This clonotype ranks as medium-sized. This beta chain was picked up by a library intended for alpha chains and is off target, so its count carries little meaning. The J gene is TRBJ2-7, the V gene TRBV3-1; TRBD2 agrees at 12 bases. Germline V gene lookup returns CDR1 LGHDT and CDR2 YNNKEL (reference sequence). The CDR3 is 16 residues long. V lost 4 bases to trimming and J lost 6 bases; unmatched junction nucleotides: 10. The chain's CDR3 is CASSPTSGSNFGEQYF. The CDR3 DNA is TGTGCCAGCAGCCCGACTAGCGGGAGCAATTTCGGCGAGCAGTACTTC.

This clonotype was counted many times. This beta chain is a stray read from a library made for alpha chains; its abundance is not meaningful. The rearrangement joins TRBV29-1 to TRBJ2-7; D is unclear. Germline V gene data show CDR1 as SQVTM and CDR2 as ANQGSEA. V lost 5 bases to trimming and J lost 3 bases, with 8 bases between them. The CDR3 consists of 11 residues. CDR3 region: CSVYLNYEQYF. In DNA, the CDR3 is TGCAGCGTTTATTTAAACTACGAGCAGTACTTC.

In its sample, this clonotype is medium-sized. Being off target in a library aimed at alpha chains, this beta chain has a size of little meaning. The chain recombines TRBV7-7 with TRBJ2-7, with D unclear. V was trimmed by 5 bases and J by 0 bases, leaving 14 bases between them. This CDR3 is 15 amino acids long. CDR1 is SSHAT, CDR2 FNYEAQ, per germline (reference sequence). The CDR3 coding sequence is TGTGCCAGCAGCAGCCCCCCCCCTCGCTCCTACGAGCAGTACTTC. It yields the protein CASSSPPPRSYEQYF. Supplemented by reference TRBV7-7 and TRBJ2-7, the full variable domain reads GAGVSQSPRYKVTKRGQDVTLRCDPISSHATLYWYQQALGQGPEFLTYFNYEAQPDKSGLPSDRFSAERPEGSISTLTIQRTEQRDSAMYRCASSSPPPRSYEQYFGPGTRLTVT.

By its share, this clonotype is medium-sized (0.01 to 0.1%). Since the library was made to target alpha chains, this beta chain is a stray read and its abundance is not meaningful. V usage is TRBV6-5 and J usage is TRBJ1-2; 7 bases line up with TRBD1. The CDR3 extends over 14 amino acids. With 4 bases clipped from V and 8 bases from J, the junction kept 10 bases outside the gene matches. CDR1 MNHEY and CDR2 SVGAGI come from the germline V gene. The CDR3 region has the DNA TGTGCCAGCAGTTCGAGACAGGGATGGAGGGGCTACACCTTC. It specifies CASSSRQGWRGYTF.